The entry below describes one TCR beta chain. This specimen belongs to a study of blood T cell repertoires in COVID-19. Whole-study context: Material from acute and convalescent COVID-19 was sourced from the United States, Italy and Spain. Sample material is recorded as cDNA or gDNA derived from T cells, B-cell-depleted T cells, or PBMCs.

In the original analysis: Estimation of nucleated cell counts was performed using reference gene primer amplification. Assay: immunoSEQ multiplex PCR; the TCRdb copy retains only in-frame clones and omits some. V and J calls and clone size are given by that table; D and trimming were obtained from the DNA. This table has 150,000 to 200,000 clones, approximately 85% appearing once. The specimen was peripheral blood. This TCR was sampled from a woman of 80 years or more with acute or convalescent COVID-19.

This CDR3 reads CASSRGGNTDTQYF. CDR3 bases: TGTGCCAGCTCACGGGGCGGCAACACAGATACGCAGTATTTT. This chain connects TRBV18 to TRBJ2-3; possible D gene TRBD1, 5 bases. V lost 4 bases and J lost 2, with 10 bases in between. This CDR3 is built from 14 residues. CDR1 and CDR2 from the germline V gene are KGHSH and LQKENI.